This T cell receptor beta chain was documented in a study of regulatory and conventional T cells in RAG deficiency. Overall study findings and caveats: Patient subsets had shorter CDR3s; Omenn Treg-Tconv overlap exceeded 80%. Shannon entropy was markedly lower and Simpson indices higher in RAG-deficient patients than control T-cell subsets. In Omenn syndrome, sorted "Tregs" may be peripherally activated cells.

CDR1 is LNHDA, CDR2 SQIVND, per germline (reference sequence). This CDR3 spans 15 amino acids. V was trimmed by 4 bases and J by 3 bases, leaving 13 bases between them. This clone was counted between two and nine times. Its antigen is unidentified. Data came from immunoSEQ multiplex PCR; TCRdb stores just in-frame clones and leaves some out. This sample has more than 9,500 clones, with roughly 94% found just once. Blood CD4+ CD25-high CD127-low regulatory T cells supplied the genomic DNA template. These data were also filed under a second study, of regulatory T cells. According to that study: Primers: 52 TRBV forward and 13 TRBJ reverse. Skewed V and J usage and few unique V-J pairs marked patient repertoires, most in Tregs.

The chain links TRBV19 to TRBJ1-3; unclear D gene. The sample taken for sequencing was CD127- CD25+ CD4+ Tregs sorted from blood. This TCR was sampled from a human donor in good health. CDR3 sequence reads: CASSTIHSNGNTIYF. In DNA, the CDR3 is TGTGCCAGTAGTACTATCCACAGTAATGGAAACACCATATATTTT.